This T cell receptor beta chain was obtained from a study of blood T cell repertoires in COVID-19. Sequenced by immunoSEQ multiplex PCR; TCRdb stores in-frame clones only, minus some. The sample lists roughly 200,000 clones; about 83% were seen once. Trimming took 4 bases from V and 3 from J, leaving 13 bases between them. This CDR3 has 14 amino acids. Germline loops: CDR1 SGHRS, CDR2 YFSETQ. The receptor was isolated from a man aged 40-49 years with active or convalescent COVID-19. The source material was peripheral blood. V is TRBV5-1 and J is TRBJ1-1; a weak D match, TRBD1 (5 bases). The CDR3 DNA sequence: TGCGCCAGCAGCAGGGGACTTGGGGACACTGAAGCTTTCTTT. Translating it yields CASSRGLGDTEAFF.